These 21 T cell receptor beta chains were all obtained from the same sample, sequenced in a study of cytomegalovirus exposure and HLA in healthy donors. The PCR contained 60 Vbeta and 13 Jbeta primers. TCRdb's table, derived via immunoSEQ multiplex PCR, lists solely in-frame clones and lacks some. The sample yields under 200,000 clones, around 83% seen once. The sequenced sample consisted of PBMCs. Receptor source: a woman aged 18-29 years in good health and CMV-seronegative.

The chain carries TRBV7-9 and TRBJ1-1; tentative D call: TRBD1 (6 bases). Deletions cut 5 bases from V and 6 bases from J, with 13 bases between. This CDR3 comprises 13 residues. Germline V gene sequence: CDR1 SEHNR, CDR2 FQNEAQ (reference sequence). In DNA form, the CDR3 reads TGTGCCAGCAGCCCAGACAGGTTTGCTGAAGCTTTCTTT. It codes for CASSPDRFAEAFF. Filled out from reference TRBV7-9 and TRBJ1-1, the complete variable domain reads DTGVSQNPRHKITKRGQNVTFRCDPISEHNRLYWYRQTLGQGPEFLTYFQNEAQLEKSRLLSDRFSAERPKGSFSTLEIQRTEQGDSAMYLCASSPDRFAEAFFGQGTRLTVV.

As regards this clone: At one end the junction does not follow the germline gene, possibly because of a read error. V usage is TRBV7-9 and J usage is TRBJ2-1; TRBD2 is a possible D gene (5 bases). CDR1 and CDR2 from the germline V gene are SEHNR and FQNEAQ (reference sequence). The CDR3 has 19 amino acids. Written as DNA, the CDR3 is TGTTCCAGCAGACCCGCGCTTCCTTTAGCGAGGAGCTCCTACAATGAGCAGTTCTTC. Amino acid sequence: CSSRPALPLARSSYNEQFF.

Only a few counts were recorded for this clone. This rearrangement joins TRBV29-1 to TRBJ1-2; 9 nucleotides agree with TRBD1. V was pared by 6 bases and J by 7 bases, with 9 bases of the junction left unmatched. Germline CDR1 reads SQVTM; CDR2 reads ANQGSEA. The CDR3 has 13 amino acids. CDR3 in amino acids: CSVAGTGSSGYTF. The CDR3 DNA follows: TGCAGCGTGGCAGGGACAGGGTCCAGTGGCTACACCTTC.

This chain connects TRBV11-2 to TRBJ1-2; 8 bases are shared with TRBD1. This CDR3 is built from 15 residues. Germline lookup yields CDR1 SGHAT and CDR2 FQNNGV. V shed 3 bases and J 11 bases; nucleotides not matched to a gene: 14. Written as DNA, the CDR3 is TGTGCCAGCAGCTTGGCAAGGCGGACAGGGAACTTATACACCTTC. Translation: CASSLARRTGNLYTF.

This chain joins TRBV28 and TRBJ2-5, with TRBD2 identical over 14 bases. V dropped 8 bases and J dropped 5; count of bases not matched to a gene: 10. Germline values: CDR1 MDHEN, CDR2 SYDVKM. CDR3 length: 16 amino acids. The DNA of the CDR3 is TGTGCCAGCCCCCGACTAGCGGGAGGGCCAGTGGAGACCCAGTACTTC. It encodes CASPRLAGGPVETQYF.

The rearrangement joins TRBV5-6 to TRBJ2-5; 10 bases map to TRBD2. Trimming cost V 0 bases and J 4 bases; bases outside gene matches: 6. The CDR3 is 16 residues long. Germline assignment: CDR1 SGHDT and CDR2 YYEEEE. This chain's CDR3 is CASSLGLAGVPETQYF. The CDR3 DNA sequence: TGTGCCAGCAGCTTGGGCCTAGCGGGAGTTCCAGAGACCCAGTACTTC. The whole variable domain, remainder taken from reference TRBV5-6 and TRBJ2-5, is DAGVTQSPTHLIKTRGQQVTLRCSPKSGHDTVSWYQQALGQGPQFIFQYYEEEERQRGNFPDRFSGHQFPNYSSELNVNALLLGDSALYLCASSLGLAGVPETQYFGPGTRLLVL.

The chain uses TRBV4-2 and TRBJ2-3; D is unresolved. Looked up from germline, CDR1 is LGHNA and CDR2 is YNFKEQ. There are 15 residues in the CDR3. Trimming took 1 base from V and 1 from J, leaving 9 bases between them. CDR3 residues: CASSQAPSGTDTQYF. As DNA, the CDR3 is TGTGCCAGCAGCCAAGCCCCAAGCGGCACAGATACGCAGTATTTT.

CDR3 protein: CASSQGRGARNQPQHF. The DNA for the CDR3 is TGCGCCAGCAGCCAAGGGCGGGGGGCTCGCAATCAGCCCCAGCATTTT. The chain links TRBV4-1 to TRBJ1-5, with TRBD1 as a possible D gene (6 bases). The CDR3 extends over 16 amino acids. Germline CDR1 is MGHRA and CDR2 is YSYEKL. The V end was cut by 1 base, the J end by 2 bases, with 12 bases between.

The J gene is TRBJ1-2, the V gene TRBV27; no firm D call. The CDR3 runs to 17 residues. V dropped 5 bases and J dropped 8 bases, with 27 bases sitting between them. The germline V gene encodes CDR1 MNHEY and CDR2 SMNVEV (reference sequence). This chain's CDR3 is CASSSGRETSRSGGYTF. The CDR3 bases are TGTGCCAGCAGTAGCGGCCGGGAGACATCTCGTTCGGGAGGCTACACCTTC.

The chain recombines TRBV18 with TRBJ2-7; tentatively, D is TRBD1 (7 bases). This CDR3 has 15 amino acids. CDR1 and CDR2 (germline): KGHSH, LQKENI. Trimming left V 6 bases short and J 7 bases short, with 22 bases between. The CDR3 loop reads CASSQPGDRVGEQYV. CDR3 sequence (DNA): TGTGCCAGCTCGCAACCGGGGGACAGAGTTGGGGAGCAGTACGTC.

J is TRBJ2-5 and V is TRBV5-7, with 7 bases identical to TRBD2. TRBV5-7 is an ORF, with its function uncertain. The trim removed 6 bases at V and 2 bases at J, leaving 16 bases unmatched. CDR3 length: 17 amino acids. The CDR3: CASTRIAPSGGQETQYF. The CDR3 coding sequence is TGTGCCAGCACTCGAATCGCTCCTAGCGGTGGACAAGAGACCCAGTACTTC.

This chain joins TRBV18 and TRBJ1-1; unclear D gene. The germline V and J ends were trimmed by 3 bases and 4 bases, with 12 bases remaining between them. Germline values: CDR1 KGHSH, CDR2 LQKENI. The CDR3 length is 14 residues. The CDR3: CASSPQAPSTEAFF. The DNA of the CDR3 is TGTGCCAGCTCACCCCAGGCCCCGAGCACTGAAGCTTTCTTT.

CDR3 amino acids: CASSRQGAVNAGELFF. CDR3 DNA sequence: TGCGCCAGCAGTCGACAGGGTGCGGTAAATGCCGGGGAGCTGTTTTTT. The chain uses TRBV4-3 and TRBJ2-2; 7 nucleotides line up with TRBD1. Germline V gene data show CDR1 as LGHNA and CDR2 as YSLEER. This CDR3 has 16 residues. V was clipped by 6 bases and J by 6 bases; unmatched bases: 13.

CDR3 sequence (DNA): TGTGCCAGCAGTTCTTGGGGCCGGGGGGCCGAAAAACTGTTTTTT. Its protein is CASSSWGRGAEKLFF. The rearrangement links TRBV6-5 to TRBJ1-4; the D gene is possibly TRBD1 (6 bases). The CDR3 has 15 amino acids. CDR1 is MNHEY and CDR2 is SVGAGI in the germline V gene. Trimming stripped 4 bases from V and 8 bases from J, with 17 bases between.

This rearrangement joins TRBV7-8 to TRBJ1-6, with 8 nucleotides matching TRBD1. With 1 base clipped from V and 9 bases from J, the junction kept 5 bases outside the gene matches. Germline CDR1 SGHVS, CDR2 FQNEAQ. The CDR3 totals 15 residues. CDR3 region: CASSLGTGSGSPLHF. DNA for the CDR3: TGTGCCAGCAGCTTAGGGACAGGGTCCGGTTCACCCCTCCACTTT.

Worth noting for this clone: A read error may account for a junction end that differs from germline. V usage is TRBV9 and J usage is TRBJ2-7, with TRBD2 matching 9 bases. The CDR3 runs 15 residues. Germline V gives CDR1 SGDLS, CDR2 YYNGEE. CDR3 DNA sequence: TGTGCCAGCAGCGCCGGCGGGAGGGCCTCCCACGAGCAGTACTTC. This codes for CASSAGGRASHEQYF.

J is TRBJ1-1 and V is TRBV11-3; D gene unclear. The CDR3 is 14 residues long. V was pared by 0 bases and J by 6 bases, with 11 bases between. Germline values: CDR1 SGHNT, CDR2 YENEEA. The DNA of the CDR3 is TGTGCCAGCAGCTTAGATCTGTGGGCCCCTGAAGCTTTCTTT. Protein sequence: CASSLDLWAPEAFF.

The chain carries TRBV6-5 and TRBJ2-1, with D maybe TRBD1 (6 bases). The CDR3 extends over 16 amino acids. V was shortened by 0 bases and J by 3 bases, with 12 bases between the two germline ends. From germline, CDR1 is MNHEY and CDR2 SVGAGI. The CDR3 region has the DNA TGTGCCAGCAGTTACTCGAAGGACAGAAACTACAATGAGCAGTTCTTC. Protein: CASSYSKDRNYNEQFF.

The chain carries TRBV5-8 and TRBJ2-1; 8 nucleotides agree with TRBD1. Germline loops: CDR1 SGHTS, CDR2 YDEGEE. Trimming cost V 2 bases and J 12 bases; bases outside gene matches: 10. The CDR3 loop spans 14 amino acids. CDR3 coding DNA: TGTGCCAGCAGCTTCAGGGGGCGCGGTAAAGGGCAGTTCTTC. The encoded protein is CASSFRGRGKGQFF.

This sequence joins TRBV19 and TRBJ1-3; D may be TRBD1 (5 bases). Germline lookup yields CDR1 LNHDA and CDR2 SQIVND (reference sequence). There are 14 residues in the CDR3. The V and J ends lost 5 bases and 1 base respectively, with 9 bases between them. The CDR3 DNA is TGTGCCAGTAGTCGACGGACATCTGGAAACACCATATATTTT. Its translation: CASSRRTSGNTIYF.

The rearrangement links TRBV6-6 to TRBJ1-1, with 7 bases aligning to TRBD1. The CDR3 is 15 amino acids. Trimming took 5 bases from V and 6 from J; bases not matched to a gene: 12. Looked up from germline, CDR1 is MNHNY and CDR2 is SVGAGI (reference sequence). The CDR3 nucleotides are TGTGCCAGCAGTAAAACGGGACAGCCGGGGGCTGAAGCTTTCTTT. Its protein product is CASSKTGQPGAEAFF.